Ten or more counts support the clone carrying this T cell receptor beta chain. What it binds is not known. The data were obtained in a study of regulatory T cells in long-lasting Graves disease. Study-wide results and limits: Relative to new patients (under 1,000), persistent patients exhibited greater sharing of public clonotypes (approximately 2,500).

The CDR3 extends over 15 amino acids. CDR1 is KGHSH and CDR2 is LQKENI in the germline V gene. With 2 bases clipped from V and 2 bases from J, the junction kept 6 bases outside the gene matches. CDR3-region Arm-PCR and iRepertoire HTBI primers produced the TCR beta libraries. Each CDR3 protein is one row after TCRdb ran MiXCR on the multiplex PCR reads. This sample has under 300,000 distinct CDR3 sequences, with approximately 16% found just once. Time point indicated: newly diagnosed GD, antithyroid drugs for less than 3 months. PBMC-extracted RNA yielded the TCR library. The receptor's source is a female donor with Graves disease. The chain carries TRBV18 and TRBJ2-7; TRBD1 agrees at 7 bases. Material: peripheral blood mononuclear cells (PBMCs), obtained at new diagnosis, from a patient treated with antithyroid drugs. The CDR3 bases are TGTGCCAGCTCACCAGCTCAGGGGGTACCCTACGAGCAGTACTTC. It yields the protein CASSPAQGVPYEQYF.